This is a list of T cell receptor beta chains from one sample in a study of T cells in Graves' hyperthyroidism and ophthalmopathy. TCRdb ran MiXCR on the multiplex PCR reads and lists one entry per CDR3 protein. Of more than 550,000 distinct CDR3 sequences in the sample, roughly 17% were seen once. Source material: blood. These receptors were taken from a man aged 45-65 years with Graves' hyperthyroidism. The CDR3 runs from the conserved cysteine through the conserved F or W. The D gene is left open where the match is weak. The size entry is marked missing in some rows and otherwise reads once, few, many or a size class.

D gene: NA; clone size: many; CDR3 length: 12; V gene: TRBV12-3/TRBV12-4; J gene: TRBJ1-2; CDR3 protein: CASSYADYGYTF; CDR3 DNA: TGTGCCAGCAGTTACGCGGACTATGGCTACACCTTC
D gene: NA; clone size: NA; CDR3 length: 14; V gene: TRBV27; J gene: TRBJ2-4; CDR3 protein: CASSFAGSKNIQYF; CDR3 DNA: TGTGCCAGCAGTTTTGCCGGGTCCAAGAACATTCAGTACTTC
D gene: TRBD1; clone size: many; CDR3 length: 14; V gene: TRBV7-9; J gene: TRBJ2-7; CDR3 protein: CASSSGQVSYEQYF; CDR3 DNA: TGTGCCAGCAGCTCCGGACAGGTGTCCTACGAGCAGTACTTC
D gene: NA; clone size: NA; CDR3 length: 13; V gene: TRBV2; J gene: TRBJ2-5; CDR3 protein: CASSGGNGETQYF; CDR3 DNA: TGTGCCAGCAGTGGAGGGAATGGAGAGACCCAGTACTTC
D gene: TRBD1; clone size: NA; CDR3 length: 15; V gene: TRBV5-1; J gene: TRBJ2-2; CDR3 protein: CASSRGTGGTGELFF; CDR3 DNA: TGCGCCAGCAGCCGCGGGACAGGGGGAACCGGGGAGCTGTTTTTT
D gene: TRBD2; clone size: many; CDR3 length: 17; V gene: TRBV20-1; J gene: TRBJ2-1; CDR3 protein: CSASVGLAGGPNNEQFF; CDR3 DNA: TGCAGTGCTAGCGTCGGACTAGCGGGAGGGCCGAACAATGAGCAGTTCTTC
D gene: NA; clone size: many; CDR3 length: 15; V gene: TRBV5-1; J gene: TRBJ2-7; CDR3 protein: CASSLAWGSSYEQYF; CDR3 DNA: TGCGCCAGCAGCTTGGCGTGGGGTAGCTCCTACGAGCAGTACTTC
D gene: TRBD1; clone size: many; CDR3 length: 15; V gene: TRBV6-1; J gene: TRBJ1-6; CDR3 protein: CASRSTGTGFSPLHF; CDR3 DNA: TGTGCCAGCAGGTCCACCGGGACAGGGTTTTCACCCCTCCACTTT
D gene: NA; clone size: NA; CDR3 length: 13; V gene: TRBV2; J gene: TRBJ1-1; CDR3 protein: CASSRQVYTEAFF; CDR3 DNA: TGTGCCAGCTCGCGGCAAGTATACACTGAGGCTTTCTTT
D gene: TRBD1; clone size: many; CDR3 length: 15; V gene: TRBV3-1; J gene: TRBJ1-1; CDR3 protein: CASSRSGQGASEAFF; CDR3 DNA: TGTGCCAGCAGCCGATCGGGACAGGGGGCATCTGAAGCTTTCTTT
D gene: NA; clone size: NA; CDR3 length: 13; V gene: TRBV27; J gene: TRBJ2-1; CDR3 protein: CASSLPGTNEQFF; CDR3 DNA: TGTGCCAGCAGTTTACCAGGGACCAATGAGCAGTTCTTC
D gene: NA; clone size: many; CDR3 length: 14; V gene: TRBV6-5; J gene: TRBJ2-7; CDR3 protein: CASSYSTSAYEQYF; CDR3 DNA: TGTGCCAGCAGTTACTCGACTTCAGCCTACGAGCAGTACTTC
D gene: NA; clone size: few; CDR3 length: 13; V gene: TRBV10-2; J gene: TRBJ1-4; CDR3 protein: CASSDYGNEKLFF; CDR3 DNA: TGCGCCAGCAGCGACTATGGAAATGAAAAACTGTTTTTT
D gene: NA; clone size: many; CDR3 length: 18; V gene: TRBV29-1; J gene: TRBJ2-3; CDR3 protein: CSVEWGLVTDASTDTQYF; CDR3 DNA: TGCAGCGTAGAATGGGGGCTCGTCACGGACGCATCCACAGATACGCAGTATTTT
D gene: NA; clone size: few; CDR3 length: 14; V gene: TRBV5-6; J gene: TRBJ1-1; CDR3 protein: CASSLTPGTTEAFF; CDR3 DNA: TGTGCCAGCAGCTTGACCCCCGGGACAACTGAAGCTTTCTTT
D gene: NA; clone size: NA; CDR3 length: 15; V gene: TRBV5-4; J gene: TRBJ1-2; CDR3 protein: CASRTGSQINYGYTF; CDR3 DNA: TGTGCCAGCAGGACCGGGAGCCAAATTAACTATGGCTACACCTTC
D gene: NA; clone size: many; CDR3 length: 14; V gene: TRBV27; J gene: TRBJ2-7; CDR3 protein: CASSPWTDTYEQYF; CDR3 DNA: TGTGCCAGCAGCCCCTGGACGGACACCTACGAGCAGTACTTC
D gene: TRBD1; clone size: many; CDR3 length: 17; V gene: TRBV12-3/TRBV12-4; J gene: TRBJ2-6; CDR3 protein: CASSPGTGLSGANVLTF; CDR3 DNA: TGTGCCAGCAGTCCCGGGACAGGGCTCTCTGGGGCCAACGTCCTGACTTTC
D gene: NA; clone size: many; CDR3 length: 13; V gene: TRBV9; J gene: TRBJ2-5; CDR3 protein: CASSVQGSETQYF; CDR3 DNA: TGTGCCAGCAGCGTGCAAGGGTCGGAGACCCAGTACTTC
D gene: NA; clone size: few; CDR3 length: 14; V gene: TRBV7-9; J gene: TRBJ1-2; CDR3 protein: CASSSGPATYGYTF; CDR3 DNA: TGTGCCAGCAGTTCTGGGCCGGCGACCTATGGCTACACCTTC
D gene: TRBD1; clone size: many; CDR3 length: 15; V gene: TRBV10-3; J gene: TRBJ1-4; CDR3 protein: CAISDPGQGWEKLFF; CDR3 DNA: TGTGCCATCAGTGACCCGGGACAGGGCTGGGAAAAACTGTTTTTT
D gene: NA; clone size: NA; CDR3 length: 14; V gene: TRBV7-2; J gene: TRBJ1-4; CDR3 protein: CASSPEGGDEKLFF; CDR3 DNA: TGTGCCAGCAGCCCGGAGGGGGGCGATGAAAAACTGTTTTTT
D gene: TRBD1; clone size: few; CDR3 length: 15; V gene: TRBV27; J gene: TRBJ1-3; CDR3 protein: CASSLTGGPGNTIYF; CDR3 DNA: TGTGCCAGCAGTTTGACAGGGGGCCCTGGAAACACCATATATTTT
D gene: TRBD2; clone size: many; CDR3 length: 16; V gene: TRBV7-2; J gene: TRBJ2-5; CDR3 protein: CASSSWGLAVQETQYF; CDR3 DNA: TGTGCCAGCAGCTCATGGGGACTAGCAGTTCAAGAGACCCAGTACTTC
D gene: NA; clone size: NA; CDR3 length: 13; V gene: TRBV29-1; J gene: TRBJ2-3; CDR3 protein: CSVGDNPGDTQYF; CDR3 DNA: TGCAGCGTTGGGGACAACCCGGGAGATACGCAGTATTTT
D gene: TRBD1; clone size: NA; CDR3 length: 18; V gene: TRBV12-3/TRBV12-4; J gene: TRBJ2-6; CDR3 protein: CASSLARTGGAGANVLTF; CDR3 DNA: TGTGCCAGCAGTTTAGCGCGGACAGGGGGCGCTGGGGCCAACGTCCTGACTTTC
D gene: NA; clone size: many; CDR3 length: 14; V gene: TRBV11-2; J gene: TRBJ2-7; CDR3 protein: CASSLGDRYYEQYF; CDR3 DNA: TGTGCCAGCAGCTTAGGGGACCGATACTACGAGCAGTACTTC
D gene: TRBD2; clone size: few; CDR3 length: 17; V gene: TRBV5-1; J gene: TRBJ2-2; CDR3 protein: CASSWNYGGANTGELFF; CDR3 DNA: TGCGCCAGCAGCTGGAACTACGGGGGGGCGAACACCGGGGAGCTGTTTTTT
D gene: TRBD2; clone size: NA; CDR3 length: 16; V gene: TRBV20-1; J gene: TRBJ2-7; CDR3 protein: CSARERGLGGSYEQYF; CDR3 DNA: TGCAGTGCTAGAGAACGGGGACTAGGTGGGTCCTACGAGCAGTACTTC
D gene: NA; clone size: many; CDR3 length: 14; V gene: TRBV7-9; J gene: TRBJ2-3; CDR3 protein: CASSVGHGTDTQYF; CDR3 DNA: TGTGCCAGCAGCGTGGGACATGGAACAGATACGCAGTATTTT
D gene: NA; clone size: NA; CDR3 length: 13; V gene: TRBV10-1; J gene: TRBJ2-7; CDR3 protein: CASSELDSYEQYF; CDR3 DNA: TGCGCCAGCAGTGAACTCGACAGCTACGAGCAGTACTTC
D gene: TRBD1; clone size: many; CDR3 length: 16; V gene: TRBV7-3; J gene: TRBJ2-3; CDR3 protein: CASSATTGWGADTQYF; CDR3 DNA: TGTGCCAGCAGCGCGACGACAGGGTGGGGCGCAGATACGCAGTATTTT
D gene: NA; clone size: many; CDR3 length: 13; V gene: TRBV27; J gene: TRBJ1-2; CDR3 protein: CASSSYPLAGYTF; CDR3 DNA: TGTGCCAGCAGTTCGTACCCGCTGGCGGGCTACACCTTC
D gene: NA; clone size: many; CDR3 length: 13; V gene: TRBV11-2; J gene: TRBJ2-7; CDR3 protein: CASGFFDEGEQYF; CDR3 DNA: TGTGCCAGCGGGTTTTTTGATGAAGGCGAGCAGTACTTC
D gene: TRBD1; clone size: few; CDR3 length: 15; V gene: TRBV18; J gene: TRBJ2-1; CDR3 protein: CASSPRQGPNNEQFF; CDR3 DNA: TGTGCCAGCTCACCGCGACAGGGGCCTAACAATGAGCAGTTCTTC
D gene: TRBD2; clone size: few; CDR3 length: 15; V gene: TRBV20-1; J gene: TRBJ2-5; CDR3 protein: CSAYSRLAGVETQYF; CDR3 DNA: TGCAGTGCGTATAGCCGACTAGCGGGAGTTGAGACCCAGTACTTC